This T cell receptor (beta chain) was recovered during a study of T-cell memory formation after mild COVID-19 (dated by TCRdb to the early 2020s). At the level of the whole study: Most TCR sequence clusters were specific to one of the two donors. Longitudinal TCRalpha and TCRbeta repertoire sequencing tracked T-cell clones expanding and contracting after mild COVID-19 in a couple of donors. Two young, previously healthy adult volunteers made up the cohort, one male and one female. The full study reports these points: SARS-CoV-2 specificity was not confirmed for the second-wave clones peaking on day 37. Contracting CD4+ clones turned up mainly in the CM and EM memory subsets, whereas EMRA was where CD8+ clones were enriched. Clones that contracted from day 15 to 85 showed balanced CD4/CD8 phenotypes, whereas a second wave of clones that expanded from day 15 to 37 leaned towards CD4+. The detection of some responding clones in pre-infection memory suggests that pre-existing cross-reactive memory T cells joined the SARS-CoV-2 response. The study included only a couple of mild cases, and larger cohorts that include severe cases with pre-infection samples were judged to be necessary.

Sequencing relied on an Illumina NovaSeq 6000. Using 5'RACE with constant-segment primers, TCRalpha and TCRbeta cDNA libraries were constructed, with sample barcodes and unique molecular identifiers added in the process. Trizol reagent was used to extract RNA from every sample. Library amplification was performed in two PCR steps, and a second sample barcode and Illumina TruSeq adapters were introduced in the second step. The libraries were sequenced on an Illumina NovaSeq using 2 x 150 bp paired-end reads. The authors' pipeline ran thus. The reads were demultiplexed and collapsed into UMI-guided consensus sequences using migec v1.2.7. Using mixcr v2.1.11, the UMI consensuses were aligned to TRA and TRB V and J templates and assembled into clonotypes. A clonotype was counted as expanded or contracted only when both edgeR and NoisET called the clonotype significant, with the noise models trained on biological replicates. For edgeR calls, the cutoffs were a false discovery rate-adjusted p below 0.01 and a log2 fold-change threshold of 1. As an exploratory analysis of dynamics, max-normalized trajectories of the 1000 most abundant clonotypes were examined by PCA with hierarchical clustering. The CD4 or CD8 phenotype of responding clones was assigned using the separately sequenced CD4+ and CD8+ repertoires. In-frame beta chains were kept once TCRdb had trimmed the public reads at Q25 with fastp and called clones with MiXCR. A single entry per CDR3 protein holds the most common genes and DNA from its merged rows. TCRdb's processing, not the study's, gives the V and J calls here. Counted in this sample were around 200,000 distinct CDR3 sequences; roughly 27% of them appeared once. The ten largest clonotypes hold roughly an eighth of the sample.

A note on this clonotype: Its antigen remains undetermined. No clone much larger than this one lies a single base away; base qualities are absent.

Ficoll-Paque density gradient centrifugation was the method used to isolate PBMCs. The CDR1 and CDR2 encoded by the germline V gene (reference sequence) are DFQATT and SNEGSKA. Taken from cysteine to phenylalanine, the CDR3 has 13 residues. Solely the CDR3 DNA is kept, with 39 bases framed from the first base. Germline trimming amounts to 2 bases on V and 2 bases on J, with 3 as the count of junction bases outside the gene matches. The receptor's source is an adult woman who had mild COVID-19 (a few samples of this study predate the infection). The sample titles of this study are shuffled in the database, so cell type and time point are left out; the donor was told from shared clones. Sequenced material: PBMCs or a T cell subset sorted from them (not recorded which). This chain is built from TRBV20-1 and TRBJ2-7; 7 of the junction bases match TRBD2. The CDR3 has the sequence CSARLADTYEQYF. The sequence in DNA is TGCAGTGCTAGACTAGCGGATACCTACGAGCAGTACTTC.